This T cell receptor beta chain was sequenced during a study of T-cell reconstitution after alpha-beta-depleted transplantation in children listed by TCRdb under 2016. Background for the entire study: Using TCR repertoire profiling, the study followed T-cell immune reconstitution in a quantitative way in children after TCRalphabeta/CD19-depleted allogeneic hematopoietic cell transplantation.

This clonotype showed up just a few times. Its antigen is still unknown. Base qualities are not provided; no much larger clone lies one nucleotide away. The protocol used for the library was PCR. Sequencing relied on an Illumina HiSeq 2500. Molecular barcoding was employed in the preparation of TCR libraries, with unique molecular identifiers being used to normalize TCRbeta repertoire quantification. In TCRdb, the public reads were trimmed at Q25 with fastp and aligned with MiXCR, with productive beta chains retained. When rows share a CDR3 protein, they turn into one entry using the most common DNA and genes. The sample data list around 250,000 distinct CDR3 sequences, and 9.5% to 10% of these were observed just once. The ten most abundant clones make up roughly 9.1% of the sample. The sequence came from a human donor who donated a stem cell graft to a child with SCID. The sample in question was PBMCs from the stem cell graft donor, obtained from the stem cell graft.

The CDR3 corresponds to CATSRDPGQGTNEQFF. The sequence in DNA is TGTGCCACCAGCAGAGACCCAGGACAGGGGACTAATGAGCAGTTCTTC. The V and J genes are TRBV15 and TRBJ2-1; the central 9 bases match TRBD1. Its CDR3 holds 16 amino acids, cysteine through phenylalanine. The retained sequence is limited to the CDR3, 48 bases, with the frame set at the first base. Trimmed from V: 0 bases; trimmed from J: 7 bases; junction bases lacking a gene match: 7. The CDR1 and CDR2 encoded by the germline V gene (reference sequence) are LNHNV and YYDKDF.